Following are 15 T cell receptor beta chains from one sample sequenced in a study of post-analysis software for immune sequencing data. General study results and limits: About five TRBV segments occurring more often in patients than controls included TRBV5-6, TRBV5-1 and TRBV20-1.

No antigen has been identified for these receptors. Incorporated into the TCR beta cDNA libraries were unique molecular identifiers, which served to reduce PCR and sequencing biases. MiXCR, applied by TCRdb to the PCR reads, yields one record per CDR3 protein. The sample yields 350,000 to 450,000 distinct CDR3 sequences, 39% seen once. The sample comprised blood. The receptors stem from a girl aged 2-10 years with multiple sclerosis.

The chain employs TRBV7-2 and TRBJ1-4; possibly TRBD1 for D (5 bases). The CDR3 totals 14 residues. Germline V gene data show CDR1 as SGHTA and CDR2 as FQGNSA. Trimming removed 2 bases from V and 7 bases from J, with 11 bases in between. The CDR3 nucleotides read TGTGCCAGCAGCTTACCTACGAGGGGTGAAAAACTGTTTTTT. Translated: CASSLPTRGEKLFF.

V gene TRBV29-1 combines with J gene TRBJ2-1, with 8 bases that match TRBD2. The CDR3 covers 17 residues. Germline CDR1 is SQVTM and CDR2 is ANQGSEA. V lost 0 bases and J lost 5; bases outside the gene matches: 12. The CDR3 coding sequence is TGCAGCGTTGAAGATAGGACTAGCTCCTACATCCACAATGAGCAGTTCTTC. Translating gives CSVEDRTSSYIHNEQFF.

The chain carries TRBV4-1 and TRBJ2-7; perhaps TRBD2 as D (6 bases). The CDR3 consists of 14 residues. Trimming took off 3 bases at V and 7 bases at J, with 16 bases between the two ends. CDR1 and CDR2 (germline): MGHRA, YSYEKL. The CDR3 coding sequence is TGCGCCAGCAGCCAGATTATTCGGGGGTGGGAGCAGTACTTC. This gives the protein CASSQIIRGWEQYF.

In this sample, this clonotype turned up a few times. The chain is built from TRBV6-5 and TRBJ2-1; possible D gene TRBD2, 6 bases. The germline CDR1 and CDR2 sequences are MNHEY and SVGAGI. The CDR3 totals 16 residues. The ends were cut back, 6 bases at V and 7 bases at J, with 22 bases in the middle. The CDR3 loop reads CASSNPGHPGGNEQFF. In nucleotides, the CDR3 is TGTGCCAGCAGCAACCCCGGACACCCCGGGGGTAATGAGCAGTTCTTC.

This clonotype was observed a handful of times. J is TRBJ2-7 and V is TRBV21-1. TRBV21-1 is reported as a pseudogene. The CDR3 sequence is 18 residues long. The CDR3 coding sequence is TGTGCCAGCAGCAAAGGGGATCTAAACGGACCTTCCCCCTACGAGCAGTACTTC. This encodes CASSKGDLNGPSPYEQYF.

The genes are TRBV18 and TRBJ2-1; tentatively, D is TRBD2 (5 bases). Germline CDR1 KGHSH, CDR2 LQKENI. V was clipped by 0 bases and J by 5 bases, with 5 bases between them. This CDR3 has 13 amino acids. CDR3 DNA sequence: TGTGCCAGCTCACCACCCGGGAACAATGAGCAGTTCTTC. It translates to CASSPPGNNEQFF.

This clonotype was observed a few times. The V and J genes are TRBV9 and TRBJ1-1, with D uncertain. Trimming cost V 0 bases and J 3 bases, with 9 bases left between them. There are 14 residues in the CDR3. CDR1 and CDR2 (germline): SGDLS, YYNGEE. The DNA of the CDR3 is TGTGCCAGCAGCGTAGGTCCTATGGACACTGAAGCTTTCTTT. This codes for CASSVGPMDTEAFF.

The rearrangement uses TRBV6-5 and TRBJ1-2; D remains ambiguous. The CDR3 sequence is 14 residues long. V lost 2 bases and J lost 6, with 13 bases in between. Germline CDR1 is MNHEY and CDR2 is SVGAGI. The CDR3: CASSYGSPPDGYTF. The CDR3 DNA is TGTGCCAGCAGTTACGGGTCGCCCCCTGATGGCTACACCTTC.

This chain links TRBV7-9 with TRBJ1-2; TRBD1 is a possible D gene (6 bases). The CDR3 spans 14 residues. V was cut by 8 bases and J by 7 bases, with 20 bases left in between. Germline V gene data show CDR1 as SEHNR and CDR2 as FQNEAQ (reference sequence). CDR3 sequence (DNA): TGTGCCAGCTACGCCTCAGGACAGAGTGGTGGCTACACCTTC. Translation: CASYASGQSGGYTF.

This clonotype was seen more than once but under ten times. This chain links TRBV4-2 with TRBJ1-5, with 8 nucleotides matching TRBD1. The germline V gene has CDR1 LGHNA and CDR2 YNFKEQ. The V gene end was trimmed by 0 bases and the J gene end by 0 bases; junction bases not matched to a gene: 7. The length of the CDR3 is 18 residues. This chain's CDR3 is CASSQDSQGAVSNQPQHF. The CDR3 DNA sequence: TGTGCCAGCAGCCAAGACAGCCAGGGGGCGGTTAGCAATCAGCCCCAGCATTTT.

V is TRBV12-3 or TRBV12-4 and J is TRBJ1-6; TRBD1 might be the D (5 bases). This CDR3 contains 15 residues. Trimming took 1 base from V and 10 from J, leaving 14 bases between them. The CDR3 DNA sequence: TGTGCCAGCAGTTTAGGGGGCAGGGACGGCTCACCCCTCCACTTT. Amino acids: CASSLGGRDGSPLHF.

The rearrangement links TRBV7-6 to TRBJ2-1; 10 bases are shared with TRBD2. The CDR3 covers 15 residues. Unmatched junction bases numbered 10, after V lost 5 bases and J lost 9 bases. Germline values: CDR1 SGHVS, CDR2 FNYEAQ. The CDR3 sequence is CASSPNSGGLSEQFF. CDR3 DNA: TGTGCCAGCAGCCCTAATAGCGGGGGGCTGTCTGAGCAGTTCTTC.

CDR3 residues: CSARGLAVYRQETQFF. For the CDR3, the DNA is TGCAGTGCTAGGGGACTAGCGGTTTATAGGCAAGAGACCCAGTTCTTC. V is TRBV20-1 and J is TRBJ2-1; 11 bases line up with TRBD2. V lost 3 bases and J lost 13; bases outside the gene matches: 17. Germline CDR1 DFQATT, CDR2 SNEGSKA (reference sequence). The CDR3 has 16 amino acids.

In DNA form, the CDR3 reads TGTGCCAGCACCACCGCCGGGGGGACTAGAACAGATACGCAGTATTTT. Translation gives CASTTAGGTRTDTQYF. The chain recombines TRBV6-6 with TRBJ2-3; TRBD2 matches at 8 bases. Germline-derived CDR1 and CDR2 are MNHNY and SVGAGI (reference sequence). This CDR3 is 16 amino acids long. V was pared by 7 bases and J by 3 bases, with 12 bases of the junction left unmatched.

The chain couples TRBV18 to TRBJ1-3, with TRBD1 matching 7 bases. V lost 2 bases and J lost 4; bases outside the gene matches: 2. Germline V gene lookup returns CDR1 KGHSH and CDR2 LQKENI. The CDR3 is 14 amino acids. CDR3 protein: CASSPTGDGNTIYF. The CDR3 DNA is TGTGCCAGCTCACCAACAGGGGACGGAAACACCATATATTTT.